The 21 T cell receptor beta chains in this list originate from one sample, sequenced in a study of monozygotic twins with inflammatory bowel disease. TCRdb reprocessed the 5' RACE reads and stores each CDR3 protein as one record, lacking DNA. In all, the sample yields 170,000 or so distinct CDR3 sequences. What was sequenced was blood. The receptors stem from a human donor with ulcerative colitis or Crohn's disease, or a healthy co-twin of an affected twin (not recorded which).

This chain joins TRBV10-2 and TRBJ2-7. CDR1 WSHSY and CDR2 SAAADI come from the germline V gene. The CDR3 contains 13 residues. The CDR3 loop reads CASSEGRTYEQYF.

The V gene is TRBV10-3, the J gene TRBJ2-1; TCRdb picks TRBD2, but there is no DNA to check that call. The CDR3 is 18 residues long. The germline CDR1 and CDR2 sequences are ENHRY and SYGVKD. CDR3 region: CAIRSGTSGRASYNEQFF.

The V gene is TRBV20-1, the J gene TRBJ2-4; the TCRdb D gene call, TRBD2, has no DNA to confirm it. CDR3 length: 18 residues. Germline lookup yields CDR1 DFQATT and CDR2 SNEGSKA (reference sequence). CDR3 in amino acids: CSARSSPATSGRAGIQYF.

The rearrangement joins TRBV29-1 to TRBJ1-2; there is no DNA to check the TCRdb D call of TRBD1. The length of the CDR3 is 14 residues. Per germline, CDR1 SQVTM and CDR2 ANQGSEA. CDR3 amino acids: CSVKKGQGNYGYTF. Looking up the rest from reference TRBV29-1 and TRBJ1-2 gives the full variable domain: SAVISQKPSRDICQRGTSLTIQCQVDSQVTMMFWYRQQPGQSLTLIATANQGSEATYESGFVIDKFPISRPNLTFSTLTVSNMSPEDSSIYLCSVKKGQGNYGYTFGSGTRLTVV.

The chain joins TRBV24-1 to TRBJ2-3; checking the TCRdb D call of TRBD1 is not possible without DNA. The V gene's germline CDR1 is KGHDR and CDR2 SFDVKD. CDR3 size: 15 residues. CDR3: CATSAPLGLTDTQYF.

The chain carries TRBV20-1 and TRBJ1-1; TCRdb gives TRBD1 as the D gene, but with no DNA this cannot be confirmed. The CDR3 covers 14 residues. In germline, CDR1 is DFQATT, CDR2 SNEGSKA (reference sequence). CDR3 loop: CSASLRGGNTEAFF.

This sequence joins TRBV5-4 and TRBJ2-5. Germline loops: CDR1 SGHNT, CDR2 YYREEE (reference sequence). The CDR3 consists of 16 residues. Here the CDR3 reads CASSLGYFQDQETQYF.

The CDR3 spells CASSFNLGYGYTF. The chain employs TRBV27 and TRBJ1-2. CDR3 length equals 13 residues. Germline assignment: CDR1 MNHEY and CDR2 SMNVEV (reference sequence).

The V and J genes are TRBV12-3 or TRBV12-4 and TRBJ2-1. CDR3 size: 16 residues. CDR3 residues: CASSPQWDRSYNEQFF.

The V and J genes are TRBV11-2 and TRBJ2-1. The CDR3 has 14 residues. CDR1 SGHAT and CDR2 FQNNGV come from the germline V gene. The CDR3 spells CASSLSRGVDEQFF.

V and J are TRBV7-2 and TRBJ2-1. The CDR3 is 15 amino acids. The germline V gene has CDR1 SGHTA and CDR2 FQGNSA. Here the CDR3 reads CASSLSGSSHNEQFF.

The chain carries TRBV5-1 and TRBJ1-1; with no DNA, the TCRdb D assignment of TRBD1 cannot be verified. CDR1 SGHRS and CDR2 YFSETQ come from the germline V gene. This CDR3 is built from 16 residues. The chain's CDR3 is CASSSKQGGADTEAFF.

The V gene is TRBV5-4, the J gene TRBJ2-6; as DNA is missing, the TRBD1 call by TCRdb cannot be tested. This CDR3 has 23 residues. From germline, CDR1 is SGHNT and CDR2 YYREEE (reference sequence). Here the CDR3 reads CASSLFIYRLTGDFGSGANVLTF.

The rearrangement joins TRBV3-1 to TRBJ1-2. The CDR3 runs 12 residues. Germline assignment: CDR1 LGHDT and CDR2 YNNKEL (reference sequence). CDR3 protein: CASSQETYGYTF.

The CDR3 region is CASRGTSGGSYQETQYF. V is TRBV28 and J is TRBJ2-5; TCRdb's D call, TRBD2, is unchecked because there is no DNA. Germline V lookup: CDR1 MDHEN, CDR2 SYDVKM. This CDR3 contains 17 residues.

CDR3 sequence reads: CASSYGYNNSPLHF. The chain uses TRBV6-6 and TRBJ1-6. The CDR3 loop spans 14 amino acids. Looked up from germline, CDR1 is MNHNY and CDR2 is SVGAGI (reference sequence).

V usage is TRBV2 and J usage is TRBJ1-6; with no DNA, the TCRdb D assignment of TRBD1 cannot be verified. CDR3 length: 16 residues. Germline loops: CDR1 SNHLY, CDR2 FYNNEI. CDR3 protein: CASSEAPGDSNSPLHF.

The rearrangement joins TRBV5-4 to TRBJ2-3; absent DNA, TCRdb's TRBD1 call cannot be checked. Germline V gene lookup returns CDR1 SGHNT and CDR2 YYREEE (reference sequence). The CDR3 loop spans 14 amino acids. CDR3 amino acids: CASSPAGLRDTQYF.

The J gene is TRBJ2-6, the V gene TRBV4-1. Germline lookup yields CDR1 MGHRA and CDR2 YSYEKL. The CDR3 has 14 residues. The CDR3 spells CASSLGNGANVLTF.

The chain combines TRBV5-4 with TRBJ2-7; the TRBD1 assignment by TCRdb is unverifiable without DNA. Germline-derived CDR1 and CDR2 are SGHNT and YYREEE (reference sequence). The CDR3 is made up of 14 amino acids. CDR3 region: CASSLGTPSYEQYF.

This sequence joins TRBV29-1 and TRBJ2-3; TCRdb reports TRBD2, a call that lacks DNA to check it against. This CDR3 is 13 amino acids long. Germline V CDR1 and CDR2: SQVTM, ANQGSEA. CDR3 amino acids: CSVAVGVGDTQYF.